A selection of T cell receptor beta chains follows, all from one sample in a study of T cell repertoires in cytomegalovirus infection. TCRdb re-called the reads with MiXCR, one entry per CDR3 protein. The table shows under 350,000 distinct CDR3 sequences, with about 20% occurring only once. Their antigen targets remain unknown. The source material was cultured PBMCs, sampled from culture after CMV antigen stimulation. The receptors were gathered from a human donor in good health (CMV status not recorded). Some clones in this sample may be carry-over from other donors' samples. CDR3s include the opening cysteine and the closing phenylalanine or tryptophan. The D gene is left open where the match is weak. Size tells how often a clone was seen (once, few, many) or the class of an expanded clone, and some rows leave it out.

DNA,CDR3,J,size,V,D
TGTGCCATCAATGAGGACAGAACCTACGAGCAGTACTTC,CAINEDRTYEQYF,TRBJ2-7,few,TRBV10-3,NA
TGCAGTGCTAGACCCCCGGGACTAGCGACCTCGAGTACCTACGAGCAGTACTTC,CSARPPGLATSSTYEQYF,TRBJ2-7,few,TRBV20-1,TRBD2
TGTGCCAGCAGTTTCAGTGGCAGGGGGCGCTTGTCAAACACCGGGGAGCTGTTTTTT,CASSFSGRGRLSNTGELFF,TRBJ2-2,NA,TRBV28,TRBD1
TGTGCCAGCAGCCCGGGGACAGGACAAGAGACCCAGTACTTC,CASSPGTGQETQYF,TRBJ2-5,few,TRBV11-2,TRBD1
TGTGCCATCAGCGCACAGGGCGCTTCGAACACTGAAGCTTTCTTT,CAISAQGASNTEAFF,TRBJ1-1,many,TRBV10-3,NA
TGTGCCAGCACGTCTTCGGCCTCTGGGGCCAACGTCCTGACTTTC,CASTSSASGANVLTF,TRBJ2-6,NA,TRBV12-3/TRBV12-4,NA
TGTGCCAGTGGACTAGCGGGGACAAGCTCCTACAATGAGCAGTTCTTC,CASGLAGTSSYNEQFF,TRBJ2-1,few,TRBV7-9,TRBD2
TGTGCCAGCAGTCGACTAGCGGGAGGGCCCTTAGAGACCCAGTACTTC,CASSRLAGGPLETQYF,TRBJ2-5,NA,TRBV28,TRBD2
TGTGCCAGTAGAGGGAGGATCGGCACTGAAGCTTTCTTT,CASRGRIGTEAFF,TRBJ1-1,NA,TRBV19,NA
TGCAGTGCTATTCATCGCGGCAAGTCTGACAATGAGCAGTTCTTC,CSAIHRGKSDNEQFF,TRBJ2-1,NA,TRBV20-1,NA
TGCAGTGCTAGAGAGGGTAGCGGGAGGCTCCAAGAGACCCAGTACTTC,CSAREGSGRLQETQYF,TRBJ2-5,few,TRBV20-1,TRBD2